Detailed here is one TCR beta chain. The target antigen is unknown. These data originate in a study of cytomegalovirus exposure and HLA in healthy donors. Study-wide results and caveats: Data from an earlier analysis indicated that most TCR beta V segments were productive either about 87% or about 30% of the time.

Germline V gene sequence: CDR1 MGHDK, CDR2 SYGVNS. CDR3 size: 18 residues. V was clipped by 1 base and J by 0 bases, with 16 bases between them. The study ran its PCR with 60 Vbeta and 13 Jbeta primers. Sequencing used immunoSEQ multiplex PCR; TCRdb keeps in-frame clones, though not all of them. Of 90,000 to 100,000 clones listed, 78% are singletons. The sample consisted of PBMCs. The receptor was isolated from a woman aged 55 to 70 in good health and CMV-seronegative. The chain links TRBV25-1 to TRBJ2-1; D gene ambiguous. This chain's CDR3 is CASSEFFKVGFSYNEQFF. DNA of the CDR3: TGTGCCAGCAGTGAATTTTTTAAGGTCGGGTTCTCCTACAATGAGCAGTTCTTC.